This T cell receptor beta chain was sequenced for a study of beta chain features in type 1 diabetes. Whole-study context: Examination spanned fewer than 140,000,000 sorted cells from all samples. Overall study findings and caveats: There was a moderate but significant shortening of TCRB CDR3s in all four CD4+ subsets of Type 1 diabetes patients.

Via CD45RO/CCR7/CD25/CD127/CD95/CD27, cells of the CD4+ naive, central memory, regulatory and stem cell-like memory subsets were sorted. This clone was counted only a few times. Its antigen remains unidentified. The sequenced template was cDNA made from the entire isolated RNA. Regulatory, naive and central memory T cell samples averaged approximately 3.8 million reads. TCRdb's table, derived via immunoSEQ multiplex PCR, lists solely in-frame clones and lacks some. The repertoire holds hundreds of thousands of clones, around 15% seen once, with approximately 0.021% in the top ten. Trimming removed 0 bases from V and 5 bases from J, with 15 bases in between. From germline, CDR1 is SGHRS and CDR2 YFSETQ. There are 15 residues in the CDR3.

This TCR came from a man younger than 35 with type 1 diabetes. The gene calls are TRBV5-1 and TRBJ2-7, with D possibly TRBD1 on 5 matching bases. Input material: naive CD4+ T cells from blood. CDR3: CASSLGLEGRDEQYF. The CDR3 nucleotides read TGCGCCAGCAGCTTGGGCCTTGAAGGCAGGGACGAGCAGTACTTC.